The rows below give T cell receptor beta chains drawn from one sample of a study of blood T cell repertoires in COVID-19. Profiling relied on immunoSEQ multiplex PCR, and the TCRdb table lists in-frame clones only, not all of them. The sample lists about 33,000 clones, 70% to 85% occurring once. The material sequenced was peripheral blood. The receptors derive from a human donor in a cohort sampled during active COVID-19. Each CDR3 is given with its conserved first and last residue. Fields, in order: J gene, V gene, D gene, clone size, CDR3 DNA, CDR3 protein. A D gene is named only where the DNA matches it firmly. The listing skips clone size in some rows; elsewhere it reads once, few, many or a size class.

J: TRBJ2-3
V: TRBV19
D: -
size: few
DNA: TGTGCCAGTAGTATCCTCACTTCAGATACGCAGTATTTT
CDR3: CASSILTSDTQYF

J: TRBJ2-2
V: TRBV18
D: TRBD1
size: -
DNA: TGTGCCAGCTCACCCTACTCGGGACAGGGGGCCGGGGAGCTGTTTTTT
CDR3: CASSPYSGQGAGELFF

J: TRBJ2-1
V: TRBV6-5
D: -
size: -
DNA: TGTGCCAGCGGACAGACGGGATACAATGAGCAGTTCTTC
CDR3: CASGQTGYNEQFF

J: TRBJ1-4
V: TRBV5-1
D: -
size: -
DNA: TGCGCCAGCAGCTTGGCCTCGGGGACAACTAATGAAAAACTGTTTTTT
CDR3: CASSLASGTTNEKLFF

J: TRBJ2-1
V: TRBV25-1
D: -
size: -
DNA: TGTGCCAGCAGTGAATTACCGGTAGGAGGCTTAAAAAATGAGCAGTTCTTC
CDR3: CASSELPVGGLKNEQFF

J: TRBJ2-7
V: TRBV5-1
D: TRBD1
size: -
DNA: TGCGCCAGCAGCTTGCTCAGGGGGTACGAGCAGTACTTC
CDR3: CASSLLRGYEQYF

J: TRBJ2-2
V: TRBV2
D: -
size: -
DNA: TGTGCCACCAACAGGGTACAGGACACCGGGGAGCTGTTTTTT
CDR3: CATNRVQDTGELFF

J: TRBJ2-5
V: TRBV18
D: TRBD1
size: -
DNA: TGTGCCAGCTCACCGGCGGGACAGGAAACTTACATGGAGACCCAGTACTTC
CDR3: CASSPAGQETYMETQYF

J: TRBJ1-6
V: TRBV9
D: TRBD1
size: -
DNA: TGTGCCAGCAGCGAGGTCCCGACAGGGTACTCACCCCTCCACTTT
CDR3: CASSEVPTGYSPLHF

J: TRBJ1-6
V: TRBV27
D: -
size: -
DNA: TGTGCCAGCAGTTATCGGGGTATGGGTTCACCCCTCCACTTT
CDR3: CASSYRGMGSPLHF

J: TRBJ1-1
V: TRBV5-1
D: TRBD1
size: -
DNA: TGCGCCAGCAGCTTGGGGTCTGACAGGGAGACTGAAGCTTTCTTT
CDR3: CASSLGSDRETEAFF

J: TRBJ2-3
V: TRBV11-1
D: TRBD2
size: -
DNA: TGTGCCAGCAGCTTCCCACTAGCGGCCCGAGATACGCAGTATTTT
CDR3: CASSFPLAARDTQYF

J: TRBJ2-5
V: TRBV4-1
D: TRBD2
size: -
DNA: TGCGCCAGCAGCCAAGGTCCTAGCGGGGTCCCCCAGTACTTC
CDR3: CASSQGPSGVPQYF

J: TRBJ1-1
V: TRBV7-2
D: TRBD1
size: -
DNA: TGTGCCAGCTCCTCCGGGACAGGGGTACACACTGAAGCTTTCTTT
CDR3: CASSSGTGVHTEAFF

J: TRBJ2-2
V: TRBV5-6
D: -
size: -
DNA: TGTGCCAGCAGCTTGGTGGGGCCCCAGACCGGGGAGCTGTTTTTT
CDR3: CASSLVGPQTGELFF

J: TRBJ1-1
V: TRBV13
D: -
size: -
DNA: TGTGCCAGCAGCCCCTCGACAGGTTCCACTGAAGCTTTCTTT
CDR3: CASSPSTGSTEAFF

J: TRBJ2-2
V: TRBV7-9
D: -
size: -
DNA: TGTGCCAGCAGCTTAGATAGCGCGAACACCGGGGAGCTGTTTTTT
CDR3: CASSLDSANTGELFF

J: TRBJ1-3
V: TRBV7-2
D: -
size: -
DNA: TGTGCCAGCAGCTTAAACTCCCCCTCTGGAAACACCATATATTTT
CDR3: CASSLNSPSGNTIYF

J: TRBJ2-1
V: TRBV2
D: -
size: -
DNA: TGTGCCAGCAGTGAGAGGGTGTACAATGAGCAGTTCTTC
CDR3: CASSERVYNEQFF

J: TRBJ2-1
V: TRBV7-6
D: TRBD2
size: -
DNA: TGTGCCAGCAGCGCCCTAGCCCGGGGGGGCTACAATGAGCAGTTCTTC
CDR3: CASSALARGGYNEQFF

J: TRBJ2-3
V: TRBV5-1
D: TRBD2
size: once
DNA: TGCGCCAGCAGACCCGGGACTACCTTTACTAGCACAGATACGCAGTATTTT
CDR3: CASRPGTTFTSTDTQYF

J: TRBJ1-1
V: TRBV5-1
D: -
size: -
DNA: TGCGCCAGCAGCTTGGGTCAGACACTCACTGAAGCTTTCTTT
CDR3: CASSLGQTLTEAFF

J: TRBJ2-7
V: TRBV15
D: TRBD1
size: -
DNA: TGTGCCACCCGGGACAGGGGAGGCTACGAGCAGTACTTC
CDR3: CATRDRGGYEQYF

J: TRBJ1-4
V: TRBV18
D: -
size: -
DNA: TGTGCCAGCTCACTGGACATCGAGGAAAAACTGTTTTTT
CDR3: CASSLDIEEKLFF

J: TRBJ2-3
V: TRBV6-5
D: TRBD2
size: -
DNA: TGTGCCAGCATACTAGCGATAAGCACAGATACGCAGTATTTT
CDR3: CASILAISTDTQYF

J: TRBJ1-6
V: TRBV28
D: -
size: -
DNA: TGTGCCAGCAGTTTATTCTCTGAGGATTCACCCCTCCACTTT
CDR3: CASSLFSEDSPLHF

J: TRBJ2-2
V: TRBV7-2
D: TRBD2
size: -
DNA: TGTGCCAGCAGCTTAATCGCTAGCGGGAGTGTCGGGGAGCTGTTTTTT
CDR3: CASSLIASGSVGELFF

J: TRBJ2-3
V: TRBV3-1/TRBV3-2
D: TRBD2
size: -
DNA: TGTGCCAGCAGCCAATCGGGACTAGCGGGGGGGAAAGATACGCAGTATTTT
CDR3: CASSQSGLAGGKDTQYF

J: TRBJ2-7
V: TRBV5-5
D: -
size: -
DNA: TGTGCCAGCAGCCGCGGGTCCAGCTACGAGCAGTACTTC
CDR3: CASSRGSSYEQYF

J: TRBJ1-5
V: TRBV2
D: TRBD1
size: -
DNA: TGTGCCAGCAGTCAGGGACAGGGTGGCAATCAGCCCCAGCATTTT
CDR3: CASSQGQGGNQPQHF

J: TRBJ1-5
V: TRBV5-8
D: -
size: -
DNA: TGTGCCAGCAGCGTATACAGTGTAATTATGGGGCCCCAGCATTTT
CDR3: CASSVYSVIMGPQHF